A single sample gave rise to the 14 T cell receptor beta chains below, sequenced in a study of graft-versus-host responses after intestinal transplantation. Using immunoSEQ multiplex PCR, the repertoire was profiled, and TCRdb retains in-frame clones only, with some absent. The sample consists of around 100,000 clones, approximately 94% of them appearing once. Their recognized antigens are unknown. The sequencing used unstimulated CD4+ T cells sorted from spleen or lymph node cells, collected before transplant. Receptor source: a human donor who was the organ donor for an intestinal transplant.

On this clone: In this CDR3 the conserved last residue, phenylalanine or tryptophan, is missing, so a read error is likely. The chain is built from TRBV28 and TRBJ2-2; D might be TRBD1 (5 bases). This CDR3 has 13 residues. Germline lookup yields CDR1 MDHEN and CDR2 SYDVKM. Between the trimmed V and J ends, which lost 8 bases and 3 bases, there was a span of 10 bases. CDR3 nucleotide sequence: TGTGCCAGCCAGCAGGGCGACACCGGGGAGCTGTTTTCT. Translating gives CASQQGDTGELFS.

V usage is TRBV4-1 and J usage is TRBJ1-5; D unresolved. V lost 3 bases and J 5 bases, leaving 8 bases between the germline ends. From germline, CDR1 is MGHRA and CDR2 YSYEKL. CDR3 length equals 13 residues. The CDR3 region is CASSQPGDQPQHF. CDR3 nucleotides: TGCGCCAGCAGCCAGCCTGGGGATCAGCCCCAGCATTTT.

The gene calls are TRBV27 and TRBJ1-2, with TRBD1 matching over 7 bases. The V segment lost 5 bases and the J segment 7 bases; nucleotides outside the gene matches: 16. The CDR3 is 16 residues long. Germline CDR1 is MNHEY and CDR2 is SMNVEV (reference sequence). The CDR3 bases are TGTGCCAGCAGTCCAAGGGACAGCGCGTACTATCTTGGCTACACCTTC. Its translation is CASSPRDSAYYLGYTF.

The chain uses TRBV4-3 and TRBJ1-3, with unresolved D. Germline V lookup: CDR1 LGHNA, CDR2 YSLEER. Trimming took 0 bases from V and 0 from J, leaving 9 bases between them. The CDR3 extends over 16 amino acids. Written as DNA, the CDR3 is TGCGCCAGCAGCCAAGAAGAGGGTTCCTCTGGAAACACCATATATTTT. Protein product: CASSQEEGSSGNTIYF.

The gene calls are TRBV7-9 and TRBJ2-3; D gene ambiguous. The germline V gene encodes CDR1 SEHNR and CDR2 FQNEAQ (reference sequence). Trimming took 5 bases from V and 2 from J, leaving 14 bases between them. The CDR3 consists of 15 residues. CDR3: CASSPLPRHTDTQYF. CDR3 in DNA: TGTGCCAGCAGCCCCCTCCCGCGGCACACAGATACGCAGTATTTT.

This chain uses TRBV6-1 with TRBJ1-2; a weak D match, TRBD1 (5 bases). Germline V gives CDR1 MNHNS, CDR2 SASEGT. The germline V and J ends were trimmed by 5 bases and 4 bases, with 14 bases remaining between them. The CDR3 has 14 amino acids. CDR3 amino acids: CASSFGPGTYGYTF. The CDR3 DNA reads as TGTGCCAGCAGTTTCGGCCCAGGGACCTATGGCTACACCTTC.

This rearrangement joins TRBV7-6 to TRBJ2-1; TRBD2 matches 11 bases. The CDR3 runs to 16 residues. J was trimmed by 2 bases and V by 5 bases; bases with no gene match: 5. Germline lookup yields CDR1 SGHVS and CDR2 FNYEAQ. CDR3 sequence reads: CASSAGTSGPYNEQFF. For the CDR3, the DNA is TGTGCCAGCAGCGCCGGGACTAGCGGCCCCTACAATGAGCAGTTCTTC.

This chain connects TRBV7-2 to TRBJ1-5, with 7 bases matching TRBD1. Per the germline V gene, CDR1 is SGHTA and CDR2 is FQGNSA. V lost 4 bases, J lost 3 bases, and 6 bases stayed unmatched. CDR3 length: 15 amino acids. CDR3: CASSSRDSSNQPQHF. In nucleotides, the CDR3 is TGTGCCAGCAGCTCTCGGGACAGTTCCAATCAGCCCCAGCATTTT.

The V call is TRBV7-6, the J call TRBJ1-3; D remains ambiguous. The CDR3 covers 16 residues. Germline V lookup: CDR1 SGHVS, CDR2 FNYEAQ. Trimming stripped 1 base from V and 1 base from J, with 11 bases between. This CDR3 is CASSLGALESGNTIYF. Written as DNA, the CDR3 is TGTGCCAGCAGCTTAGGGGCACTCGAATCTGGAAACACCATATATTTT.

The chain carries TRBV7-2 and TRBJ2-5, with D maybe TRBD2 (6 bases). V lost 4 bases and J lost 4, with 13 bases in between. The CDR3 is made up of 14 amino acids. CDR1 and CDR2 (germline): SGHTA, FQGNSA. The CDR3 DNA is TGTGCCAGCAGCTCAGGGACTCCCAGAGAGACCCAGTACTTC. Translating it yields CASSSGTPRETQYF.

This clone has a handful of counts. In DNA form, the CDR3 reads TGTGCCAGCAGTGAGGGACTAGCGGGAGTAGGCACAGATACGCAGTATTTT. It codes for CASSEGLAGVGTDTQYF. J is TRBJ2-3 and V is TRBV6-1, with 14 bases aligning to TRBD2. The junction had 3 bases not matched to a gene; V was cut back by 3 bases and J by 1 base. CDR3 size: 17 residues. Per the germline V gene, CDR1 is MNHNS and CDR2 is SASEGT.

This clone was observed a few times. The V and J genes are TRBV5-1 and TRBJ1-1, with D possibly TRBD1 on 5 matching bases. V was clipped by 2 bases and J by 5 bases, with 10 bases between them. Germline assignment: CDR1 SGHRS and CDR2 YFSETQ. The CDR3 runs to 13 residues. For the CDR3, the DNA is TGCGCCAGCAGCTTATCGGGGGGGACTGAAGCTTTCTTT. Translating gives CASSLSGGTEAFF.

The V call is TRBV6-5, the J call TRBJ1-1; D remains unclear. The CDR3 is 15 amino acids. Germline lookup yields CDR1 MNHEY and CDR2 SVGAGI. V was pared by 2 bases and J by 0 bases, with 10 bases between. CDR3: CASSYQQLMNTEAFF. DNA of the CDR3: TGTGCCAGCAGTTACCAACAGCTTATGAACACTGAAGCTTTCTTT.

The chain recombines TRBV4-3 with TRBJ2-1, with D possibly matching TRBD2 (6 bases). The CDR3 length is 13 residues. In germline, CDR1 is LGHNA, CDR2 YSLEER. The V end lost 4 bases, the J end lost 4 bases, and 8 bases lay between the germline ends. In nucleotides, the CDR3 is TGCGCCAGCAGCCTAGGGACTTACAATGAGCAGTTCTTC. Translation: CASSLGTYNEQFF.